A single sample is the source of the 4 T cell receptor beta chains below, sequenced in a study of T cell repertoires in cytomegalovirus infection. MiXCR, run by TCRdb on the reads, gives a single entry per CDR3 protein. There are roughly 120,000 distinct CDR3 sequences in the sample; 30% to 40% occur only once, and approximately 50% lies in the top ten. Which antigens these TCRs recognize remains unknown. The sample in question was CD8+ T cells from cultured PBMCs, obtained from culture after CMV antigen stimulation. Source of these receptors: a human donor in good health (CMV status not recorded). Some clones in this sample may be carry-over from other donors' samples.

This clonotype came up many times. This sequence joins TRBV12-3 or TRBV12-4 and TRBJ2-3, with unresolved D. This CDR3 comprises 13 residues. Trimming removed 1 base at V and 10 bases at J, with 12 bases between. The CDR3 DNA sequence: TGTGCCAGCAGTTTAGACGGCCCTTCGGCGCAGTATTTT. Its protein is CASSLDGPSAQYF.

This clonotype has a handful of counts. V is TRBV15 and J is TRBJ2-3; 7 bases line up with TRBD1. CDR1 LNHNV and CDR2 YYDKDF come from the germline V gene (reference sequence). This CDR3 is built from 16 residues. The V gene end was trimmed by 0 bases and the J gene end by 3 bases; junction bases not matched to a gene: 6. The CDR3 DNA reads as TGTGCCACCAGCAGAGAGCGACAGGGCGGGACAGATACGCAGTATTTT. It specifies CATSRERQGGTDTQYF.

This clonotype appeared many times. V usage is TRBV7-8 and J usage is TRBJ2-2; D tentatively fits TRBD1 or TRBD2 (6 bases each). Germline-derived CDR1 and CDR2 are SGHVS and FQNEAQ. Trimming left V 5 bases short and J 0 bases short, with 16 bases between. CDR3 length: 17 residues. Written as DNA, the CDR3 is TGTGCCAGCAGCCCTATAGGGGGGTTCGCGAACACCGGGGAGCTGTTTTTT. This gives the protein CASSPIGGFANTGELFF.

This clonotype appeared a few times. The V and J genes are TRBV7-2 and TRBJ1-1; TRBD1 agrees at 12 bases. The ends lost 5 bases at V and 7 bases at J; junction bases unmatched: 8. CDR3 length: 15 amino acids. Germline V gene data show CDR1 as SGHTA and CDR2 as FQGNSA. CDR3 nucleotide sequence: TGTGCCAGCAGCCAAGGGACAGGGGGCTTTGGTGAAGCTTTCTTT. Protein: CASSQGTGGFGEAFF.